These T cell receptor beta chains were read from a single sample in a study of spatial heterogeneity in lung cancer. TCRdb recomputed calls from the 5' RACE reads with MiXCR, one row per CDR3 protein. The data hold about 6,000 distinct CDR3 sequences, with around 9.1% observed a single time. This specimen consisted of lung tumor tissue, obtained at surgery. The receptors here all came from a female donor with early-stage non-small cell lung cancer. Each CDR3 is given with its conserved first and last residue. The order of the fields is V gene, clone size, J gene, D gene, CDR3 protein, CDR3 DNA. D genes are given only for firm matches. Not every row has a clone size; where given, it reads once, few, many or a size class.

TRBV7-3,medium-sized,TRBJ2-7,TRBD1,CASSLRGGLGTGAYEQYF,TGTGCCAGCAGCTTACGAGGTGGTTTAGGGACAGGGGCCTACGAGCAGTACTTC
TRBV19,medium-sized,TRBJ1-1,TRBD1,CASSMGTGRNTEAFF,TGTGCCAGTAGTATGGGGACAGGAAGGAACACTGAAGCTTTCTTT
TRBV3-1,many,TRBJ1-2,.,CASSQEFYGYTF,TGTGCCAGCAGCCAAGAGTTTTATGGCTACACCTTC
TRBV27,.,TRBJ2-3,TRBD1,CASAPRGTGGTDTQYF,TGTGCCAGCGCCCCCCGCGGGACAGGGGGTACAGATACGCAGTATTTT
TRBV7-7,many,TRBJ2-2,TRBD1,CASSLSRGLTGELFF,TGTGCTAGCAGCTTAAGCAGGGGGCTCACCGGGGAGCTGTTTTTT
TRBV20-1,many,TRBJ2-5,.,CSARGTPKDVTQYF,TGCAGTGCTCGCGGGACCCCCAAGGATGTGACCCAGTACTTC
TRBV11-2,many,TRBJ2-5,TRBD1,CASATGPQETQYF,TGTGCCTCAGCGACAGGGCCCCAAGAGACCCAGTACTTC
TRBV28,few,TRBJ2-1,TRBD2,CASSFAGLAGVRGYEQFF,TGTGCCAGCAGTTTCGCGGGACTAGCGGGGGTCCGTGGATATGAGCAGTTCTTC
TRBV4-3,large,TRBJ1-2,.,CASSPITKTGNYGYTF,TGCGCCAGCAGCCCCATCACTAAGACAGGAAACTATGGCTACACCTTC
TRBV27,many,TRBJ2-5,TRBD2,CASSSGLAGLETQYF,TGTGCCAGCAGTTCGGGACTAGCGGGGCTGGAGACCCAGTACTTC
TRBV6-5,few,TRBJ1-2,.,CASSYRTAGGIYGYTF,TGTGCCAGCAGTTACAGAACCGCCGGAGGGATCTATGGCTACACCTTC
TRBV12-3/TRBV12-4,medium-sized,TRBJ2-1,.,CASSFRASDYNEQFF,TGTGCCAGCAGTTTTCGCGCCTCCGACTACAATGAGCAGTTCTTC
TRBV7-7,many,TRBJ2-1,.,CASSSGTLGNEQFF,TGTGCCAGCAGCTCGGGGACCTTAGGGAATGAGCAGTTCTTC
TRBV6-5,large,TRBJ1-1,.,CASSLDRNTEAFF,TGTGCCAGCAGTCTTGACAGGAACACTGAAGCTTTCTTT
TRBV11-2,medium-sized,TRBJ1-5,.,CASSSWATNQPQHF,TGTGCCAGCAGCTCCTGGGCCACCAATCAGCCCCAGCATTTT
TRBV15,.,TRBJ1-2,.,CATSVATSYGYTF,TGTGCCACCAGCGTAGCAACGTCCTATGGCTACACCTTC
TRBV5-1,medium-sized,TRBJ2-7,.,CASSRQRDYEQYF,TGCGCCAGCAGCCGGCAGAGGGACTACGAGCAGTACTTC
TRBV11-2,few,TRBJ2-1,TRBD2,CASSHPGASGGPRTGSSYNEQFF,TGTGCCAGCAGTCACCCTGGGGCTAGCGGGGGGCCCCGGACTGGTAGCTCCTACAATGAGCAGTTCTTC
TRBV7-2,medium-sized,TRBJ1-5,TRBD1,CASSLAGTANQPQHF,TGTGCCAGCAGCTTAGCTGGGACAGCCAATCAGCCCCAGCATTTT
TRBV5-1,many,TRBJ1-2,.,CASSPNRAGYTF,TGCGCCAGCAGCCCCAACAGGGCCGGCTACACCTTC
TRBV5-5,many,TRBJ1-5,.,CASSLEMDQPQHF,TGTGCCAGCAGCTTGGAAATGGATCAGCCCCAGCATTTT
TRBV20-1,many,TRBJ2-4,TRBD1,CSAGRQGSANIQYF,TGCAGTGCTGGCAGACAGGGCTCCGCAAACATTCAGTACTTC
TRBV7-8,few,TRBJ1-4,.,CASSPGAGNLEKLFF,TGTGCCAGCAGCCCGGGCGCGGGTAATCTTGAAAAACTGTTTTTT
TRBV20-1,medium-sized,TRBJ2-1,.,CSANPSGLSSYNEQFF,TGCAGTGCTAACCCCTCGGGCCTGAGCTCCTACAATGAGCAGTTCTTC
TRBV20-1,many,TRBJ2-3,.,CSARDRRVSSTDTQYF,TGCAGTGCTAGAGATCGGAGGGTATCTAGCACAGATACGCAGTATTTT
TRBV5-4,once,TRBJ1-4,.,CASSFFRDPEELFF,TGTGCCAGCAGCTTCTTTCGAGACCCCGAGGAACTGTTTTTT
TRBV4-1,many,TRBJ2-2,TRBD2,CASSQIPGLAGGLSGELFF,TGCGCCAGCAGCCAGATACCGGGACTAGCGGGGGGGTTAAGCGGGGAGCTGTTTTTT
TRBV20-1,medium-sized,TRBJ2-7,TRBD1,CSAWDRGVHEQYF,TGCAGTGCTTGGGACAGGGGGGTCCACGAGCAGTACTTC
TRBV6-1,many,TRBJ2-6,.,CASSLSSGANVLTF,TGTGCCAGCAGTCTCTCCTCTGGGGCCAACGTCCTGACTTTC
TRBV7-2,medium-sized,TRBJ2-7,TRBD2,CASSLIAGDTYEQYF,TGTGCCAGCAGCTTAATAGCGGGGGATACCTACGAGCAGTACTTC
TRBV30,many,TRBJ2-1,TRBD1,CAWSVTGVLYNEQFF,TGTGCCTGGAGTGTCACAGGGGTTTTGTACAATGAGCAGTTCTTC
TRBV6-5,few,TRBJ1-2,TRBD1,CASSRDRGIGYTF,TGTGCCAGCAGTAGAGACAGGGGTATCGGCTACACCTTC
TRBV12-5,few,TRBJ2-5,.,CASGWGDPGGETQYF,TGTGCTAGTGGTTGGGGGGACCCCGGGGGAGAGACCCAGTACTTC
TRBV11-2,medium-sized,TRBJ2-1,.,CASSLAAYNEQFF,TGTGCCAGCAGCTTGGCAGCCTACAATGAGCAGTTCTTC
TRBV7-6,medium-sized,TRBJ2-7,TRBD1,CASSSPTGVIHEQYF,TGTGCCAGCAGCTCCCCGACAGGGGTAATCCACGAGCAGTACTTC
TRBV15,medium-sized,TRBJ2-4,TRBD2,CATARGDSTWAKNIQYF,TGTGCCACCGCGCGGGGGGACTCTACATGGGCCAAAAACATTCAGTACTTC
TRBV10-3,many,TRBJ2-1,TRBD2,CATGLAGGNEQFF,TGTGCCACGGGACTAGCGGGAGGAAATGAGCAGTTCTTC
TRBV7-9,.,TRBJ1-3,.,CASSLRASGENTIYF,TGTGCCAGCAGCTTAAGGGCCTCAGGCGAAAACACCATATATTTT
TRBV20-1,many,TRBJ1-5,.,CSLKSGPSGNQPQHF,TGCAGTCTCAAATCCGGGCCGAGTGGCAATCAGCCCCAGCATTTT
TRBV5-1,.,TRBJ1-1,.,CASSLQGSWMNTEAFF,TGCGCCAGCAGCCTCCAGGGGTCATGGATGAACACTGAAGCTTTCTTT
TRBV20-1,.,TRBJ1-6,TRBD1,CSARPTGGDDSPLHF,TGCAGTGCTAGACCAACAGGGGGGGATGATTCACCCCTCCACTTT
TRBV12-3/TRBV12-4,few,TRBJ2-4,.,CASSLGHANIQYF,TGTGCCAGCAGTTTAGGGCACGCGAACATTCAGTACTTC
TRBV7-2,many,TRBJ1-6,TRBD1,CASSPQGGGSYNSPLHF,TGTGCCAGCAGCCCCCAGGGGGGAGGCTCCTATAATTCACCCCTCCACTTT
TRBV7-3,medium-sized,TRBJ2-1,.,CASSLIGGRLDEQFF,TGTGCCAGCAGCTTAATCGGGGGCCGCCTTGATGAGCAGTTCTTC
TRBV4-1,medium-sized,TRBJ2-1,TRBD1,CASSQEGRGLYNEQFF,TGCGCCAGCAGCCAAGAGGGCAGGGGGCTTTACAATGAGCAGTTCTTC
TRBV28,many,TRBJ2-7,.,CASSVAYEQYF,TGTGCCAGCAGTGTCGCCTACGAGCAGTACTTC
TRBV7-3,.,TRBJ2-2,.,CASSPGSTNTGELFF,TGTGCCAGCAGCCCGGGCTCTACGAACACCGGGGAGCTGTTTTTT
TRBV12-3/TRBV12-4,many,TRBJ2-1,.,CASSLAGARDEQFF,TGTGCCAGCAGTTTGGCAGGGGCTCGGGATGAGCAGTTCTTC
TRBV6-2/TRBV6-3,.,TRBJ1-4,.,CASKLQWATNEKLFF,TGTGCCAGCAAATTACAGTGGGCGACTAATGAAAAACTGTTTTTT
TRBV28,.,TRBJ2-3,TRBD2,CASSLARGGLSPQYF,TGTGCCAGCAGCCTCGCTCGCGGGGGGCTTAGTCCGCAGTATTTT
TRBV6-5,medium-sized,TRBJ1-6,.,CASRPLLGSGSPLHF,TGTGCCAGCAGACCCCTATTAGGGTCAGGTTCACCCCTCCACTTT
TRBV18,medium-sized,TRBJ2-7,TRBD1,CASSPTTGSYEQYF,TGTGCCAGCTCACCCACGACAGGGAGCTACGAGCAGTACTTC
TRBV7-9,.,TRBJ2-5,TRBD2,CASSYRTSVQTQYF,TGTGCCAGCAGCTACAGGACTAGCGTACAGACCCAGTACTTC
TRBV9,many,TRBJ2-1,.,CASSVGADYNEQFF,TGTGCCAGCAGCGTAGGTGCAGACTACAATGAGCAGTTCTTC
TRBV15,few,TRBJ2-1,TRBD1,CATSRLPGQGSHEQFF,TGTGCCACCAGCAGACTTCCGGGACAGGGGAGCCATGAGCAGTTCTTC
TRBV11-2,few,TRBJ1-1,TRBD1,CASSLRQGAMGTEAFF,TGTGCCAGCAGCTTAAGACAGGGGGCAATGGGCACTGAAGCTTTCTTT
TRBV27,medium-sized,TRBJ1-6,.,CASSLSLNSPLHF,TGTGCCAGCAGTTTATCATTAAATTCACCCCTCCACTTT
TRBV28,few,TRBJ2-3,TRBD2,CASSFLAGTDTQYF,TGTGCCAGCAGTTTCCTAGCGGGCACAGATACGCAGTATTTT
TRBV11-3,many,TRBJ2-1,.,CASSLAYNEQFF,TGTGCCAGCAGCTTAGCGTACAATGAGCAGTTCTTC